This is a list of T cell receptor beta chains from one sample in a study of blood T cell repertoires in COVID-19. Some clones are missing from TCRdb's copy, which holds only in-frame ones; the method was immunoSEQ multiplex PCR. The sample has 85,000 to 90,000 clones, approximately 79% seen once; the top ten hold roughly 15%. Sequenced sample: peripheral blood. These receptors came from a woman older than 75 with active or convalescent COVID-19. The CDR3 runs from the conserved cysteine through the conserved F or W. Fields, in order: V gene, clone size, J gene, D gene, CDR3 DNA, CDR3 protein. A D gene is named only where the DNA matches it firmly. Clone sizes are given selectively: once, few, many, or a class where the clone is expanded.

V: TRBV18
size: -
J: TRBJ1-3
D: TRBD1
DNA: TGTGCCAGCTCACCGGACAGGGGCTCTGGAAACACCATATATTTT
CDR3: CASSPDRGSGNTIYF

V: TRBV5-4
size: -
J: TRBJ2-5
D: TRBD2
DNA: TGTGCCAGCAGTAGGACTAGCGGAGGGGGGCAAGAGACCCAGTACTTC
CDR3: CASSRTSGGGQETQYF

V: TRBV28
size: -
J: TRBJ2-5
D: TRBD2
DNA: TGTGCCAGCAACCTAGCGGGAGCCCAAGAGACCCAGTACTTC
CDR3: CASNLAGAQETQYF

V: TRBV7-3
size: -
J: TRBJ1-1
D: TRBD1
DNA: TGTGCCAGCAGCTCAGACCCAGGGGGGAACACTGAAGCTTTCTTT
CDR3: CASSSDPGGNTEAFF

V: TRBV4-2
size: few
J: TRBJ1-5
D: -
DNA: TGTGCCAGCAGCCAAGATGAGGGCAATCAGCCCCAGCATTTT
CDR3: CASSQDEGNQPQHF

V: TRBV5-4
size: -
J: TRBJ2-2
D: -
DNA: TGTGCCAGCAGCCGGACAGAATTAGACACCGGGGAGCTGTTTTTT
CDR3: CASSRTELDTGELFF

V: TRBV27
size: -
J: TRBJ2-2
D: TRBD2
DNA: TGTGCCAGCAGTCTTAACTACATAGCGGGGGGCGTCGGGGAGCTGTTTTTT
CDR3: CASSLNYIAGGVGELFF

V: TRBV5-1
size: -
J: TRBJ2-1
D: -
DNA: TGCGCCAGCAGCTCCGACAGCGTCACCTTAGGGGATGAGCAGTTCTTC
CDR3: CASSSDSVTLGDEQFF

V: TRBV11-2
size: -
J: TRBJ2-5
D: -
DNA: TGTGCCAGCAGCCTCGTGGGGGGATCTCCTCAAGAGACCCAGTACTTC
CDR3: CASSLVGGSPQETQYF

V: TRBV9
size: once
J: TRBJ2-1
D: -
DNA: TGTGCCAGCAGCGTAGCTAGCAGTCAACACGGGAATGAGCAGTTCTTC
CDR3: CASSVASSQHGNEQFF

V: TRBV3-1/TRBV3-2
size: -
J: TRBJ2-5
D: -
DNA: TGTGCCAGCAGCCCGAGCCGGCAGGGCCAAGAGACCCAGTACTTC
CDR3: CASSPSRQGQETQYF

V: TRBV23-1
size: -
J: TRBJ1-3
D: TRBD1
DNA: TGCGCCAGCAGTCAAAGGGACAGGTGTGACTCTGGAAACACCATATATTTT
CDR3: CASSQRDRCDSGNTIYF

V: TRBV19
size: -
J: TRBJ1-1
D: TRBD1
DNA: TGTGCCACCAGCCCCCATACAGGGGCCGGCACTGAAGCTTTCTTT
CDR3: CATSPHTGAGTEAFF

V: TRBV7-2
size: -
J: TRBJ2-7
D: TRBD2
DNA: TGTGCCAGCAGCTTCGGGCGGGGGGCCTACGAGCAGTACTTC
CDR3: CASSFGRGAYEQYF

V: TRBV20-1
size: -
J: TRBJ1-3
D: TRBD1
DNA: TGCAGTGCTAGTAACAGGGGAAGAAACACCATATATTTT
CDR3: CSASNRGRNTIYF

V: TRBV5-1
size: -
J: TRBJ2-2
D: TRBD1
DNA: TGCGCCAGCAGCTTGAGGACAGGGGATCCCGGGGAGCTGTTTTTT
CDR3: CASSLRTGDPGELFF

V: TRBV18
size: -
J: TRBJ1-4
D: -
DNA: TGTGCCAGCTCGTACAGTGAAAAACTGTTTTTT
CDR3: CASSYSEKLFF

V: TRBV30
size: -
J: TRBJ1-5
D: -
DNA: TGTGCCTGGAGTCCAGACACAGGGTTCAATCAGCCCCAGCATTTT
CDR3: CAWSPDTGFNQPQHF

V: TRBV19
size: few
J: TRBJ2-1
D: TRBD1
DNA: TGTGCCAGTAGCAACAGGGGGTTTGAGCAGTTCTTC
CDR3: CASSNRGFEQFF

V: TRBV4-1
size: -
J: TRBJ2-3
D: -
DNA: TGCGCCAGCAGCCAAGATCTATGGGAGAGCACAGATACGCAGTATTTT
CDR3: CASSQDLWESTDTQYF

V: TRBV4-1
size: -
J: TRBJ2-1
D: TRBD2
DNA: TGCGCCAGCAGCCATACGGCTAGCGGGGGGACCTACAATGAGCAGTTCTTC
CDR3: CASSHTASGGTYNEQFF

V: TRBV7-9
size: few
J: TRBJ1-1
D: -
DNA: TGTGCCAGCAGCATCGGAGCTGAAGCTTTCTTT
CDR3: CASSIGAEAFF

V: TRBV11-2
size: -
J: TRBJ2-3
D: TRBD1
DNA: TGTGCCAGCAGCTCGGACAGGGAAGATACGCAGTATTTT
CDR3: CASSSDREDTQYF

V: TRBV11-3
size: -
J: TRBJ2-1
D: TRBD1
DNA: TGTGCCAGCAGCCCTACAGGGGATCGGCAGTTCTTC
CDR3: CASSPTGDRQFF

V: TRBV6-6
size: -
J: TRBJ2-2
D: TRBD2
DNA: TGTGCCAGCAGTCGGCGCCCTGGACTAGCGGGGGATTCCCCCGGGGAGCTGTTTTTT
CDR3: CASSRRPGLAGDSPGELFF

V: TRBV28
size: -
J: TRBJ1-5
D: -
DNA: TGTGCCAGCGGCTCCTGGGCGGAGGGAAGCAATCAGCCCCAGCATTTT
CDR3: CASGSWAEGSNQPQHF

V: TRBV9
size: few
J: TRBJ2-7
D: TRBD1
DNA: TGTGCCAGCAGCGATGGACAGGGGAGGCGCTACGAGCAGTACTTC
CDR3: CASSDGQGRRYEQYF

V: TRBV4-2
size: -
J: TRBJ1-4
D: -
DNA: TGTGCCAGCAGCCAAGAGGGGACACCCGCAACTAATGAAAAACTGTTTTTT
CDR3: CASSQEGTPATNEKLFF

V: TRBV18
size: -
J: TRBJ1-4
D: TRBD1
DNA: TGTGCCAGCTCACCGTGGCTGGACAGGGGAAATGAAAAACTGTTTTTT
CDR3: CASSPWLDRGNEKLFF

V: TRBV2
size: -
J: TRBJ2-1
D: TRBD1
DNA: TGTGCCAGCAGCGGGGACAGGGTCCAGAGGGCCGGCAATGAGCAGTTCTTC
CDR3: CASSGDRVQRAGNEQFF

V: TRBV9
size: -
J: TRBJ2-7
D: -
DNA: TGTGCCAGCAGCCGCGCCCAGGGTCGATACGAGCAGTACTTC
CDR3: CASSRAQGRYEQYF

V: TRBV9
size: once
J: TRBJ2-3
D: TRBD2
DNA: TGTGCCAGCAGCGAGGGGACTAGCGGGGCCTCTCAGGCGCAGTATTTT
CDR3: CASSEGTSGASQAQYF

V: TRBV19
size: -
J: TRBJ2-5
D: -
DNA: TGTGCCAGTAGTTTAGGGCTGAGGCACCAAGAGACCCAGTACTTC
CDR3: CASSLGLRHQETQYF

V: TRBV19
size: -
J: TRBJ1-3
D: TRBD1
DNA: TGTGCCAGTAGTTACCTTGGGACAGCCTCTGGAAACACCATATATTTT
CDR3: CASSYLGTASGNTIYF

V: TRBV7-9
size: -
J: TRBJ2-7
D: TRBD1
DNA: TGTGCCAGCAGCTTAGCACAGGGGGACAGGTACTACGAGCAGTACTTC
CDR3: CASSLAQGDRYYEQYF

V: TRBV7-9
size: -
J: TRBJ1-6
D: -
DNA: TGTGCCAGCAGCTTAACCCAGGGTAATTCACCCCTCCACTTT
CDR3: CASSLTQGNSPLHF

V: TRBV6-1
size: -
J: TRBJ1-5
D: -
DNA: TGTGCCAGCAGTGAATTCCAAACGGGGTTTAGCAATCAGCCCCAGCATTTT
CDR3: CASSEFQTGFSNQPQHF

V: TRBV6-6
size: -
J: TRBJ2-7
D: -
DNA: TGTGCCAGCAGCCAGGACAAGGGTTCCTACGAGCAGTACTTC
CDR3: CASSQDKGSYEQYF

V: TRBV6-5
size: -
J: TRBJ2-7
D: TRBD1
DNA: TGTGCCAGCAGTTACATGGGACAGGGCAACGAGCAGTACTTC
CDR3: CASSYMGQGNEQYF

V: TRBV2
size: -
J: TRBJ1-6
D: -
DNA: TGTGCCAGCAGTGGAAGGGGGATGTATAATTCACCCCTCCACTTT
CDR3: CASSGRGMYNSPLHF

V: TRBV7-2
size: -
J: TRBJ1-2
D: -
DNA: TGTGCCAGCAGCTTCCCGGGCATCCGGGAAGGCTACACCTTC
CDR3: CASSFPGIREGYTF

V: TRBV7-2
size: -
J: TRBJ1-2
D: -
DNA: TGTGCCAGCACCTCACCGGGAGACCCACCTTATGGCTACACCTTC
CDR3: CASTSPGDPPYGYTF

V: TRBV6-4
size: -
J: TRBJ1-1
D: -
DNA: TGTGCCAGCAGTGGAGGCAGGGGAACTGAAGCTTTCTTT
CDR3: CASSGGRGTEAFF

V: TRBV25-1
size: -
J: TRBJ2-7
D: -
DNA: TGTGCCAGCGAGAGGTTAGGAGGGGACTACGAGCAGTACTTC
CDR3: CASERLGGDYEQYF

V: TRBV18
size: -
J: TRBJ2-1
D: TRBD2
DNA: TGTGCCAGCTCACCAAGAGGTGGTAGCGGGGGGAGTAATGAGCAGTTCTTC
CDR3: CASSPRGGSGGSNEQFF

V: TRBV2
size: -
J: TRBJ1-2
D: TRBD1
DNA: TGTGCCAGCAGTGAGAGGGGGCGCGGCTACACCTTC
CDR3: CASSERGRGYTF

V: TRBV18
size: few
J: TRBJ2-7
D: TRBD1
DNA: TGTGCCAGCTCACTTAACCGGGACAGGGGCCACGAGCAGTACTTC
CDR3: CASSLNRDRGHEQYF

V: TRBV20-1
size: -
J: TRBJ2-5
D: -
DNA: TGCAGTGCCCCACTAGGCGAGACCCAGTACTTC
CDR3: CSAPLGETQYF

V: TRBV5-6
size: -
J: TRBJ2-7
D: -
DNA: TGTGCCAGCAGCTTTACGGGTGGCGGAGAGCAGTACTTC
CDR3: CASSFTGGGEQYF

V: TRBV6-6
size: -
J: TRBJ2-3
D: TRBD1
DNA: TGTGCCAGTAATTCGGGACAGAACACAGATACGCAGTATTTT
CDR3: CASNSGQNTDTQYF

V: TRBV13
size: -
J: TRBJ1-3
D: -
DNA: TGTGCCAGCAGCGCGCGGTGGGACACCGGCTCTGGAAACACCATATATTTT
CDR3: CASSARWDTGSGNTIYF

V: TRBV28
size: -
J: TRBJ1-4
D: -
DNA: TGTGCCACCCTACAGGGCGGGGAAAAACTGTTTTTT
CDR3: CATLQGGEKLFF

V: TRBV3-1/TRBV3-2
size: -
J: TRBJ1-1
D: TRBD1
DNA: TGTGCCAGCAGCGGAAGAAACAGGGGCGGAAACACTGAAGCTTTCTTT
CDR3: CASSGRNRGGNTEAFF